The entry below gives a single TCR beta chain sequence along with its context. Its antigen is still unknown. A single record per CDR3 protein comes from TCRdb applying MiXCR to the RACE reads. The repertoire holds just over 350,000 distinct CDR3 sequences, with about 6% as singletons. This entry belongs to a study of human T cells and chemical hapten exposure. About the research overall: DPC (0.01%) was patch tested on the upper back and read at 6 days.

The study, taken as a whole, reports: The formation of large CDR3 similarity clusters by expanded TCRs significantly exceeded that of controls. DPC sensitization produced no change in TCRs with frequency above 1 in 1000.

Time point reported: patch test 2, 6 weeks after DPC sensitization. The sample's treatment: therapeutic diphenylcyclopropenone sensitization with weekly scalp DPC. The source material was whole blood, sampled in connection with sensitization to the hapten diphenylcyclopropenone (DPC). The TCR was taken from a young woman with alopecia areata. Some clones in this sample may be carry-over from other donors' samples.

The CDR3 reads CASSLWPNTEAFF. DNA for the CDR3: TGTGCCAGCAGCTTGTGGCCGAACACTGAAGCTTTCTTT. The chain uses TRBV5-6 and TRBJ1-1; D unresolved. The V and J ends lost 1 base and 1 base respectively, with 5 bases between them. Germline lookup yields CDR1 SGHDT and CDR2 YYEEEE. The CDR3 length is 13 residues.